The 18 T cell receptor beta chains below all came from one sample that was sequenced in a study of T cell responses to AZD1222 COVID-19 vaccine. Only in-frame clones appear in the TCRdb table, and some are missing; sequencing was by immunoSEQ multiplex PCR. The repertoire holds fewer than 200,000 clones, with about 90% as singletons. The sequences come from peripheral blood, collected 28 days after the second AZD1222 dose. Source of these receptors: an adult who received the AZD1222 COVID-19 vaccine.

The J gene is TRBJ2-4, the V gene TRBV10-1; D perhaps matches TRBD2 (5 bases). Germline V CDR1 and CDR2: WNHNN, SYGVQD (reference sequence). There are 13 residues in the CDR3. V shed 3 bases and J shed 11 bases, with 14 bases lying between them. The CDR3 DNA is TGCGCCAGCAGTGAATCGGGGATCGGGGTTCAGTACTTC. Translation: CASSESGIGVQYF.

This chain connects TRBV28 to TRBJ1-1; unclear D gene. Trimming removed 7 bases at V and 4 bases at J, with 16 bases between. CDR3 size: 14 residues. Germline assignment: CDR1 MDHEN and CDR2 SYDVKM. CDR3 in DNA: TGTGCCAGCACCTTGGCCCCTTGGGGCACTGAAGCTTTCTTT. Its protein product is CASTLAPWGTEAFF.

The rearrangement links TRBV6-2 or TRBV6-3 to TRBJ1-1; tentative D call: TRBD1 (5 bases). With 2 bases removed from V and 4 bases from J, the gap between germline ends came to 11 bases. Germline CDR1 reads MNHEY; CDR2 reads SVGEGT. This CDR3 has 14 residues. The CDR3 is CASSYQGRVTEAFF. CDR3 sequence (DNA): TGTGCCAGCAGTTACCAGGGCAGGGTCACTGAAGCTTTCTTT.

The rearrangement joins TRBV19 to TRBJ2-1, with D possibly being TRBD2 (6 bases). V lost 7 bases, J lost 5 bases, and 21 bases lay in between. Germline-derived CDR1 and CDR2 are LNHDA and SQIVND (reference sequence). This CDR3 spans 16 amino acids. Here the CDR3 reads CASNLLGQASDNEQFF. Written as DNA, the CDR3 is TGTGCCAGTAACCTTCTAGGCCAGGCTAGCGACAATGAGCAGTTCTTC.

The rearrangement uses TRBV10-1 and TRBJ2-7, with D perhaps TRBD1 (6 bases). V was cut by 3 bases and J by 2 bases, with 20 bases left in between. The CDR3 has 17 residues. The germline CDR1 and CDR2 sequences are WNHNN and SYGVQD (reference sequence). The CDR3, as DNA: TGCGCCAGCAGTGACCAATGGGACATCTCGGTCCCCTACGAGCAGTACTTC. Its translation: CASSDQWDISVPYEQYF.

With respect to this clone: Other DNA variants within this sample encode the same CDR3. The chain has TRBV12-3 or TRBV12-4 and TRBJ1-2; D call uncertain. The CDR3 loop spans 12 amino acids. V was cut by 2 bases and J by 2 bases, with 3 bases left in between. The CDR3 bases are TGTGCCAGCAGTTTACGGAACTATGGCTACACCTTC. Translation: CASSLRNYGYTF.

This clone was picked up a small number of times. The chain recombines TRBV19 with TRBJ1-6; the D gene is possibly TRBD1 (5 bases). V was trimmed by 3 bases and J by 4 bases, leaving 13 bases between them. The CDR3 contains 16 residues. The germline V gene encodes CDR1 LNHDA and CDR2 SQIVND (reference sequence). CDR3 sequence reads: CASSIGDSRYNSPLHF. In DNA form, the CDR3 reads TGTGCCAGTAGTATCGGTGACAGTCGTTATAATTCACCCCTCCACTTT.

The rearrangement links TRBV27 to TRBJ1-5, with 8 bases matching TRBD1. This CDR3 comprises 14 residues. CDR1 and CDR2 (germline): MNHEY, SMNVEV (reference sequence). With 5 bases clipped from V and 4 bases from J, the junction kept 4 bases outside the gene matches. CDR3 amino acids: CASSMTGANQPQHF. The CDR3 region has the DNA TGTGCCAGCAGTATGACAGGGGCGAATCAGCCCCAGCATTTT.

The chain has TRBV6-2 or TRBV6-3 and TRBJ2-2; D possibly matches TRBD1 or TRBD2 (5 bases each). Trimming removed 1 base at V and 3 bases at J, with 9 bases between. The CDR3 is made up of 15 amino acids. The germline V gene has CDR1 MNHEY and CDR2 SVGEGT. In nucleotides, the CDR3 is TGTGCCAGCAGTTACTTGAGGGGTCACACCGGGGAGCTGTTTTTT. This codes for CASSYLRGHTGELFF.

The gene calls are TRBV5-5 and TRBJ1-1; D is possibly TRBD1 (6 bases). The CDR3 runs 14 residues. V lost 2 bases and J lost 2, with 10 bases in between. Per the germline V gene, CDR1 is SGHKS and CDR2 is YYEKEE (reference sequence). The CDR3 DNA follows: TGTGCCAGCAGCTTTAACAGGGCTAACACTGAAGCTTTCTTT. Protein: CASSFNRANTEAFF.

The chain couples TRBV28 to TRBJ1-1; 7 positions match TRBD1. The germline V gene encodes CDR1 MDHEN and CDR2 SYDVKM. The CDR3 consists of 14 residues. V dropped 5 bases and J dropped 5; count of bases not matched to a gene: 8. The CDR3 DNA follows: TGTGCCAGCAGTCTACAGGGGCCGGGAACTGAAGCTTTCTTT. Its protein product is CASSLQGPGTEAFF.

The genes are TRBV5-4 and TRBJ1-3, with unresolved D. CDR3 length: 15 residues. Trimming left V 2 bases short and J 0 bases short, with 9 bases between. CDR1 is SGHNT, CDR2 YYREEE, per germline (reference sequence). The CDR3 DNA sequence: TGTGCCAGCAGCTTAACTGGGTCCTCTGGAAACACCATATATTTT. Its translation: CASSLTGSSGNTIYF.

The rearrangement joins TRBV9 to TRBJ2-2, with TRBD1 matching over 9 bases. The junction had 10 bases not matched to a gene; V was cut back by 0 bases and J by 4 bases. The CDR3 is 18 residues long. The germline CDR1 and CDR2 sequences are SGDLS and YYNGEE. The CDR3 DNA reads TGTGCCAGCAGCGTAGGGACAGGGGCCCCATCCGGCACCGGGGAGCTGTTTTTT. Its protein product is CASSVGTGAPSGTGELFF.

This chain links TRBV7-6 with TRBJ2-7; D might be TRBD2 (5 bases). The CDR3 sequence is 12 residues long. Germline CDR1 SGHVS, CDR2 FNYEAQ. The V gene lost 4 bases and the J gene lost 7 bases, with 11 bases spanning the gap. The CDR3 DNA reads TGTGCCAGCAGCTCGAGGACTTGGGAGCAGTACTTC. It specifies CASSSRTWEQYF. Combining the CDR3 with reference TRBV7-6 and TRBJ2-7 gives the whole variable domain GAGVSQSPRYKVTKRGQDVALRCDPISGHVSLYWYRQALGQGPEFLTYFNYEAQQDKSGLPNDRFSAERPEGSISTLTIQRTEQRDSAMYRCASSSRTWEQYFGPGTRLTVT.

The chain couples TRBV6-2 or TRBV6-3 to TRBJ2-3; 15 bases match TRBD2. Trimming removed 4 bases from V and 3 bases from J; junction bases left unmatched: 5. CDR3 length equals 17 residues. Germline CDR1 and CDR2: MNHEY and SVGEGT. The CDR3 reads CASSSRGLAGGTDTQYF. The CDR3 nucleotides read TGTGCCAGCAGTTCGAGGGGACTAGCGGGGGGAACAGATACGCAGTATTTT.

The CDR3 DNA is TGTGCCAGCAGTCGAACTCGAACTCGGGGAAGGAGCTCCTATAATTCACCCCTCCACTTT. It translates to CASSRTRTRGRSSYNSPLHF. The chain is built from TRBV6-6 and TRBJ1-6; the D is unclear. Trimming left V 5 bases short and J 0 bases short, with 23 bases between. CDR1 is MNHNY and CDR2 is SVGAGI in the germline V gene (reference sequence). CDR3 length: 20 residues.

This clone was recorded once. This chain uses TRBV27 with TRBJ2-7; D may correspond to TRBD1 or TRBD2 (5 bases each). Germline V CDR1 and CDR2: MNHEY, SMNVEV (reference sequence). The ends were cut back, 2 bases at V and 2 bases at J, with 16 bases in the middle. There are 16 residues in the CDR3. The CDR3 DNA sequence: TGTGCCAGCAGTTTACTGGGGGATTACGGGACCTACGAGCAGTACTTC. This sequence encodes CASSLLGDYGTYEQYF.

The J gene is TRBJ2-3, the V gene TRBV10-2; TRBD2 matches 12 bases. The CDR3 runs 11 residues. Germline CDR1 is WSHSY and CDR2 is SAAADI. CDR3 sequence reads: CVTSGGDTQYF. For the CDR3, the DNA is TGCGTGACTAGCGGGGGAGATACGCAGTATTTT.